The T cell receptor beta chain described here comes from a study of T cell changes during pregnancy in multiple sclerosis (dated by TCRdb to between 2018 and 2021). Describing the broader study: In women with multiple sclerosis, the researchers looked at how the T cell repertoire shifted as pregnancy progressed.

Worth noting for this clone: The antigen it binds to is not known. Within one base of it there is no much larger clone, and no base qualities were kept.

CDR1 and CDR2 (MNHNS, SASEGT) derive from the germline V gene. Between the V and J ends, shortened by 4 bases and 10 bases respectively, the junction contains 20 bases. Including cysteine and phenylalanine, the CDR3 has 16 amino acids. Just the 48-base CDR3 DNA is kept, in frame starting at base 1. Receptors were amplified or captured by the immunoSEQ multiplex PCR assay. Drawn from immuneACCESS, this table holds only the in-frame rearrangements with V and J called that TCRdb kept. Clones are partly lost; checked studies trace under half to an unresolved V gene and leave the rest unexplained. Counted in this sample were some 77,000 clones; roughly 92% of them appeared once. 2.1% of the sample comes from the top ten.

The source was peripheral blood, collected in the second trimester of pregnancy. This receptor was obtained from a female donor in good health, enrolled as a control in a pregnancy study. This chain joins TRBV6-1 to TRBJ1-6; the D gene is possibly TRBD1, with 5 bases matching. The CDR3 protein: CASSGLRGSLGSPLHF. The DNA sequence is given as TGTGCCAGCAGTGGTCTAAGGGGCAGTCTCGGATCACCCCTCCACTTT.